These T cell receptor beta chains were read from a single sample in a study of cytomegalovirus exposure and HLA in healthy donors. Libraries were prepared by immunoSEQ multiplex PCR; TCRdb keeps only in-frame clonotypes and omits some of them. The sample records about 79,000 clones, roughly two thirds being singletons. Sequenced: PBMCs. The source is a woman in her 50s in good health and CMV-seropositive. CDR3s include the opening cysteine and the closing phenylalanine or tryptophan.

CDR3 protein: CASSLPPGGAVNEQFF
J gene: TRBJ2-1
V gene: TRBV7-3
CDR3 length: 16

CDR3 protein: CASSRQGRLSEAFF
J gene: TRBJ1-1
V gene: TRBV19
CDR3 length: 14

CDR3 protein: CASSKGARQNQETQYF
J gene: TRBJ2-5
V gene: TRBV21-1
CDR3 length: 16

CDR3 protein: CASSLAARQGIGQETQYF
J gene: TRBJ2-5
V gene: TRBV7-9
CDR3 length: 18

CDR3 protein: CASSNQRTEAFF
J gene: TRBJ1-1
V gene: TRBV7-8
CDR3 length: 12

CDR3 protein: CSARTGYGYTF
J gene: TRBJ1-2
V gene: TRBV20-1
CDR3 length: 11

CDR3 protein: CATSREIGDSYGYTF
J gene: TRBJ1-2
V gene: TRBV15
CDR3 length: 15

CDR3 protein: CASTSKPQSDRLYLNTEAFF
J gene: TRBJ1-1
V gene: TRBV21-1
CDR3 length: 20

CDR3 protein: CASSGTGRGYTF
J gene: TRBJ1-2
V gene: TRBV9
CDR3 length: 12

CDR3 protein: CASSPGVGGNSPLHF
J gene: TRBJ1-6
V gene: TRBV7-9
CDR3 length: 15

CDR3 protein: CASSLVQGYNEQFF
J gene: TRBJ2-1
V gene: TRBV7-6
CDR3 length: 14

CDR3 protein: CASSLSYYGYTF
J gene: TRBJ1-2
V gene: TRBV5-4
CDR3 length: 12

CDR3 protein: CASSRNRGTEAFF
J gene: TRBJ1-1
V gene: TRBV11-2
CDR3 length: 13

CDR3 protein: CASRGTSGGLDTQYF
J gene: TRBJ2-3
V gene: TRBV2
CDR3 length: 15

CDR3 protein: CASSLRLRTRDNEQFF
J gene: TRBJ2-1
V gene: TRBV13
CDR3 length: 16

CDR3 protein: CASSRPGQGSNGYTF
J gene: TRBJ1-2
V gene: TRBV4-1
CDR3 length: 15

CDR3 protein: CASSPGGDYGYTF
J gene: TRBJ1-2
V gene: TRBV6-1
CDR3 length: 13

CDR3 protein: CASSVEGGGSYNSPLHF
J gene: TRBJ1-6
V gene: TRBV9
CDR3 length: 17

CDR3 protein: CASSRDSQETQYF
J gene: TRBJ2-5
V gene: TRBV6-6
CDR3 length: 13

CDR3 protein: CASSLGGVDTEAFF
J gene: TRBJ1-1
V gene: TRBV5-1
CDR3 length: 14

CDR3 protein: CASSYRGAPQETQYF
J gene: TRBJ2-5
V gene: TRBV11-2
CDR3 length: 15

CDR3 protein: CASSQEGLAGGGFF
J gene: TRBJ2-1
V gene: TRBV4-1
CDR3 length: 14

CDR3 protein: CASSHRTGGITGELFF
J gene: TRBJ2-2
V gene: TRBV11-3
CDR3 length: 16

CDR3 protein: CASSLTATPGNEQFF
J gene: TRBJ2-1
V gene: TRBV7-3
CDR3 length: 15

CDR3 protein: CASSVLLGGTEAFF
J gene: TRBJ1-1
V gene: TRBV9
CDR3 length: 14

CDR3 protein: CASKSGANSPLHF
J gene: TRBJ1-6
V gene: TRBV10-2
CDR3 length: 13

CDR3 protein: CASSFQGEGATNEKLFF
J gene: TRBJ1-4
V gene: TRBV13
CDR3 length: 17

CDR3 protein: CASSPGMGAQETQYF
J gene: TRBJ2-5
V gene: TRBV4-1
CDR3 length: 15

CDR3 protein: CASAGTHNERFF
J gene: TRBJ2-1
V gene: TRBV10-1
CDR3 length: 12

CDR3 protein: CASTFTPAGSGELFF
J gene: TRBJ2-2
V gene: TRBV2
CDR3 length: 15

CDR3 protein: CASRPTGFNYGYTF
J gene: TRBJ1-2
V gene: TRBV6-1
CDR3 length: 14

CDR3 protein: CASSRSIGGGINTDTQYF
J gene: TRBJ2-3
V gene: TRBV7-2
CDR3 length: 18

CDR3 protein: CASRYYQPQHF
J gene: TRBJ1-5
V gene: TRBV7-9
CDR3 length: 11

CDR3 protein: CASRGLDRVFGYTF
J gene: TRBJ1-2
V gene: TRBV10-1
CDR3 length: 14

CDR3 protein: CASSYLSDTQYF
J gene: TRBJ2-3
V gene: TRBV28
CDR3 length: 12

CDR3 protein: CASSLIPGNTIYF
J gene: TRBJ1-3
V gene: TRBV7-3
CDR3 length: 13

CDR3 protein: CASSLSVNTEAFF
J gene: TRBJ1-1
V gene: TRBV7-3
CDR3 length: 13

CDR3 protein: CASGQGRATNEKLFF
J gene: TRBJ1-4
V gene: TRBV19
CDR3 length: 15

CDR3 protein: CSARLYNEQFF
J gene: TRBJ2-1
V gene: TRBV20-1
CDR3 length: 11

CDR3 protein: CASSLGDNEQFF
J gene: TRBJ2-1
V gene: TRBV11-3
CDR3 length: 12

CDR3 protein: CASSIGTGNQPQHF
J gene: TRBJ1-5
V gene: TRBV19
CDR3 length: 14

CDR3 protein: CASSLYGGETYEQYF
J gene: NA
V gene: TRBV7-3
CDR3 length: 15

CDR3 protein: CSVGLQGSGNTIYF
J gene: TRBJ1-3
V gene: TRBV29-1
CDR3 length: 14

CDR3 protein: CASSSRRGLYNEQFF
J gene: TRBJ2-1
V gene: TRBV11-2
CDR3 length: 15

CDR3 protein: CASRHEVGEETQYF
J gene: TRBJ2-5
V gene: TRBV5-4
CDR3 length: 14

CDR3 protein: CASSPYDSYGYTF
J gene: TRBJ1-2
V gene: TRBV5-5
CDR3 length: 13

CDR3 protein: CASSFWDRSYEQYF
J gene: TRBJ2-7
V gene: TRBV5-1
CDR3 length: 14

CDR3 protein: CASSIRQGWTEAFF
J gene: TRBJ1-1
V gene: TRBV19
CDR3 length: 14

CDR3 protein: CASSVVDRNEAFF
J gene: TRBJ1-1
V gene: TRBV9
CDR3 length: 13

CDR3 protein: CASSLSALAGGQETQYF
J gene: TRBJ2-5
V gene: TRBV27
CDR3 length: 17